This T cell receptor (beta chain) was sequenced for a study of control samples from healthy donors and cancer patients. Repertoires were generated with immunoSEQ multiplex PCR, while TCRdb's copy carries only in-frame clones and drops some. The sample has 400,000 to 450,000 clones; over 75% are singletons. This CDR3 region has 13 residues. V was pared by 2 bases and J by 6 bases, with 11 bases between. Germline V CDR1 and CDR2: LGHDT, YNNKEL (reference sequence). Source material: PBMCs. The receptor was derived from a man aged 35 to 55 with head and neck cancer. The chain is built from TRBV3-1 (or the pseudogene TRBV3-2) and TRBJ2-7; D is unresolved. CDR3 region: CASSQNGPSEQYF. In nucleotides, the CDR3 is TGTGCCAGCAGCCAAAACGGGCCGTCCGAGCAGTACTTC.